A single sample gave rise to the 14 T cell receptor beta chains below, sequenced in a study of response to subunit inactivated influenza vaccine. MiXCR, run by TCRdb on the RT-PCR reads, gives a single entry per CDR3 protein. Seen here are hundreds of thousands of distinct CDR3 sequences, 10% to 15% observed once, and the top ten hold roughly 10%. The source was PBMCs from blood, collected on the day of vaccination. Receptors originate from a man aged 45-65 years who received an inactivated influenza vaccine.

This clonotype occurred a few times. V usage is TRBV3-1 and J usage is TRBJ2-3, with a weak D call TRBD1 (5 bases). CDR1 is LGHDT, CDR2 YNNKEL, per germline (reference sequence). The length of the CDR3 is 15 residues. Trimming removed 0 bases from V and 3 bases from J, with 10 bases in between. The CDR3: CASSQDGSGTDTQYF. The CDR3 DNA reads as TGTGCCAGCAGCCAAGATGGGTCAGGGACAGATACGCAGTATTTT.

V usage is TRBV20-1 and J usage is TRBJ2-7; D tentatively reads TRBD1 or TRBD2 (6 bases each). Trimming took 6 bases from V and 3 from J, leaving 12 bases between them. This CDR3 is 12 amino acids long. CDR1 DFQATT and CDR2 SNEGSKA come from the germline V gene (reference sequence). The CDR3 bases are TGCAGTGCGCGGGACACCTACTACGAGCAGTACTTC. Its translation: CSARDTYYEQYF.

The rearrangement joins TRBV5-1 to TRBJ2-5; 7 bases fit TRBD2. J was trimmed by 1 base and V by 5 bases; bases with no gene match: 8. The CDR3 covers 15 residues. Germline V gene data show CDR1 as SGHRS and CDR2 as YFSETQ. The DNA of the CDR3 is TGCGCCAGCAGTACCGGGGGGACTATCCAAGAGACCCAGTACTTC. This codes for CASSTGGTIQETQYF.

The V and J genes are TRBV28 and TRBJ2-7, with TRBD2 identical over 10 bases. This CDR3 spans 14 amino acids. V shed 6 bases, J shed 4 bases, and the junction held 6 bases outside the gene matches. Germline V gene sequence: CDR1 MDHEN, CDR2 SYDVKM. The CDR3 sequence: CASSPSGSRYEQYF. Here the CDR3 DNA reads TGTGCCAGCAGCCCTAGCGGGAGTAGGTACGAGCAGTACTTC.

As concerns this clonotype: A much bigger clone sits one base away, suggesting this may be a read error. The chain joins TRBV10-3 to TRBJ2-2; D not certain. Per germline, CDR1 ENHRY and CDR2 SYGVKD. V lost 10 bases to trimming and J lost 4 bases, with 10 bases between them. The CDR3 is made up of 12 amino acids. The CDR3 nucleotides are TGTGCCAACAAGCACAGCACCGGGGAGCTGTTTTTT. It translates to CANKHSTGELFF.

This clonotype has just a few counts. The junction differs from germline at one of its ends, possibly a read error. The rearrangement joins TRBV5-6 to TRBJ1-2, with TRBD1 as a possible D gene (6 bases). The CDR3 totals 13 residues. Germline CDR1 is SGHDT and CDR2 is YYEEEE. Here the CDR3 reads CASSPGTNLEENF. In DNA, the CDR3 is TGTGCCAGCAGCCCTGGGACAAACTTAGAGGAAAACTTC.

This clonotype appeared many times. The gene calls are TRBV29-1 and TRBJ2-2, with 7 bases matching TRBD1. CDR1 and CDR2 from the germline V gene are SQVTM and ANQGSEA. V was clipped by 6 bases and J by 1 base; unmatched bases: 5. The CDR3 runs 14 residues. CDR3 sequence (DNA): TGCAGCGTAGGCAGGACAGGGAACACCGGGGAGCTGTTTTTT. Protein sequence: CSVGRTGNTGELFF.

Only a few counts were recorded for this clonotype. The chain carries TRBV29-1 and TRBJ2-3, with TRBD2 matching over 8 bases. This CDR3 contains 16 residues. Germline loops: CDR1 SQVTM, CDR2 ANQGSEA. The V gene end was trimmed by 2 bases and the J gene end by 2 bases; junction bases not matched to a gene: 9. The CDR3 reads CSVELSGVVTTDTQYF. Here the CDR3 DNA reads TGCAGCGTTGAACTTAGCGGGGTGGTTACCACAGATACGCAGTATTTT.

This clonotype appeared a few times. This chain uses TRBV20-1 with TRBJ2-1; 8 positions agree with TRBD1. Trimming cost V 5 bases and J 5 bases; bases outside gene matches: 5. The CDR3 runs to 13 residues. Germline loops: CDR1 DFQATT, CDR2 SNEGSKA (reference sequence). CDR3 in amino acids: CSADRGADNEQFF. The CDR3 DNA reads as TGCAGTGCTGACAGGGGTGCCGACAATGAGCAGTTCTTC.

This clonotype has just a few counts. The chain couples TRBV4-2 to TRBJ2-1; no clear D. This CDR3 has 16 amino acids. V was clipped by 3 bases and J by 9 bases, with 21 bases between them. The germline CDR1 and CDR2 sequences are LGHNA and YNFKEQ. The CDR3 sequence is CASSHEEGLASREQFF. CDR3 DNA sequence: TGTGCCAGCAGCCACGAAGAAGGCTTGGCCTCTCGTGAGCAGTTCTTC.

The chain carries TRBV20-1 and TRBJ1-4; TRBD1 is a possible D gene (5 bases). Trimming shortened V by 4 bases and J by 3 bases, and 27 bases separated the two germline ends. The V gene's germline CDR1 is DFQATT and CDR2 SNEGSKA (reference sequence). CDR3 length equals 19 residues. The DNA of the CDR3 is TGCAGTGCTACTAAACCAGGACAAGGGAGGCTGGGTGCTAATGAAAAACTGTTTTTT. It is translated as CSATKPGQGRLGANEKLFF.

This clonotype was seen repeatedly, ten times or more. At one boundary the junction diverges from the germline segment, which might be a read error. The chain recombines TRBV5-1 with TRBJ2-2, with a weak D call TRBD1 (5 bases). In germline, CDR1 is SGHRS, CDR2 YFSETQ. The CDR3 covers 14 residues. The CDR3: CASSLVQGTGELFF. DNA for the CDR3: TGTGCCAGCAGTTTAGTCCAGGGAACCGGGGAGCTGTTTTTT.

This clonotype was seen ten or more times. The chain combines TRBV6-1 with TRBJ2-2; D is perhaps TRBD1 (5 bases). Trimming cost V 5 bases and J 3 bases, with 13 bases left between them. Germline V lookup: CDR1 MNHNS, CDR2 SASEGT. CDR3 length equals 15 residues. The CDR3 DNA sequence: TGTGCCAGCAGTAGCCCGCAGGGTGACACCGGGGAGCTGTTTTTT. It is translated as CASSSPQGDTGELFF.

The genes are TRBV7-2 and TRBJ2-3; D gene uncertain. Germline V lookup: CDR1 SGHTA, CDR2 FQGNSA. Deletions cut 1 base from V and 0 bases from J, with 11 bases between. The CDR3 extends over 16 amino acids. The CDR3 bases are TGTGCCAGCAGCTTAGGGCCGACAACTAGCACAGATACGCAGTATTTT. Its protein product is CASSLGPTTSTDTQYF.